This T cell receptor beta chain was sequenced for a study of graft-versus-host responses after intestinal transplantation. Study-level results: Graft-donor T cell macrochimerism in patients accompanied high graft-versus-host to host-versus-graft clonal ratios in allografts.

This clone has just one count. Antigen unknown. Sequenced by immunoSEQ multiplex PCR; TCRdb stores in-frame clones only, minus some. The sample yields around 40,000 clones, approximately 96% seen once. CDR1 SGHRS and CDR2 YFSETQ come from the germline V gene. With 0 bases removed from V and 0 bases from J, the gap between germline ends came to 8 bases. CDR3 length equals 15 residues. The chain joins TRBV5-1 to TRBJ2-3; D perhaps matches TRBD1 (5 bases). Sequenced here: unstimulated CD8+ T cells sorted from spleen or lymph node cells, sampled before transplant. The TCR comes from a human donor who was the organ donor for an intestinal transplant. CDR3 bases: TGCGCCAGCAGCTTGGGGCAGGGTAGCACAGATACGCAGTATTTT. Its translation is CASSLGQGSTDTQYF.